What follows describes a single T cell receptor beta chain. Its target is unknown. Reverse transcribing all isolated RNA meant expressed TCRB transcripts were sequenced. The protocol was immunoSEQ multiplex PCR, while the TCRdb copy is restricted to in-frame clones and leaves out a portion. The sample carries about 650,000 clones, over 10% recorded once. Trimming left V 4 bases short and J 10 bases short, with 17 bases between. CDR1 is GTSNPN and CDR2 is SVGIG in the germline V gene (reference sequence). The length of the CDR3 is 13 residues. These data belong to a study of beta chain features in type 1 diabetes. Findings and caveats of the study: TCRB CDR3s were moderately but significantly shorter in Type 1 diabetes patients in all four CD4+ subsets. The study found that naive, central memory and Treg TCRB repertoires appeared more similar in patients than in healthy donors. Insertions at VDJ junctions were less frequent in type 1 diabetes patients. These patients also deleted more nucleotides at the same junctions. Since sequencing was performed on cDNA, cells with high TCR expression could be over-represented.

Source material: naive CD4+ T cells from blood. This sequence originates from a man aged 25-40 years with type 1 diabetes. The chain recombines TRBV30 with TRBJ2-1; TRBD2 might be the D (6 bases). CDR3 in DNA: TGTGCCTGGACCCCCGGGACTGCAAGGGAGCAGTTCTTC. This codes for CAWTPGTAREQFF.